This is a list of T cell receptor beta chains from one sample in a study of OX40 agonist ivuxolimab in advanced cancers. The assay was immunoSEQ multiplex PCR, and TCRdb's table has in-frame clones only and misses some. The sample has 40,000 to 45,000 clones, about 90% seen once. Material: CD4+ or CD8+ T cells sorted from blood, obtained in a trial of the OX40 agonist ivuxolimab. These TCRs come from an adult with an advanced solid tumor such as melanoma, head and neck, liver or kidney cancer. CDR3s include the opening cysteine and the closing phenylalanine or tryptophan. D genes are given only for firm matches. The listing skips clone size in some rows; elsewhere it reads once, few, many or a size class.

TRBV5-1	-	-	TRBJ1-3	CASSFDGISGNTIYF	TGCGCCAGCAGCTTTGACGGGATCTCTGGAAACACCATATATTTT
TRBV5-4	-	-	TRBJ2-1	CASSLQGGSNEQFF	TGTGCCAGCAGCCTGCAGGGGGGAAGCAATGAGCAGTTCTTC
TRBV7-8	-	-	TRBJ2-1	CASSLFSDEQFF	TGTGCCAGCAGCTTGTTTAGCGATGAGCAGTTCTTC
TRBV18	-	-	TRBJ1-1	CASSPRGQSQNTEAFF	TGTGCCAGCTCTCCCCGGGGGCAAAGCCAGAACACTGAAGCTTTCTTT
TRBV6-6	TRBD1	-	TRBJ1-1	CASRVAGTGGTEAFF	TGTGCCAGCAGAGTAGCCGGGACAGGGGGCACTGAAGCTTTCTTT
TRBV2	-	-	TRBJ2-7	CASRRLPLEQYF	TGTGCCAGCCGGCGACTACCGCTCGAGCAGTACTTC
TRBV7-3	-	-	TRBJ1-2	CASSLGDGLYGYTF	TGTGCCAGCAGCTTAGGGGACGGTCTCTATGGCTACACCTTC
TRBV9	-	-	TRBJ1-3	CASTPGQGKTSRNTIYF	TGTGCCAGCACCCCTGGGCAGGGAAAAACGTCCAGAAACACCATATATTTT
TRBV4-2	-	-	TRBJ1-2	CASSQEGSNYGYTF	TGTGCCAGCAGCCAAGAGGGTTCTAACTATGGCTACACCTTC
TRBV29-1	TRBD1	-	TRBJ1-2	CSAGDSTNYGYTF	TGCAGCGCTGGGGACAGTACTAACTATGGCTACACCTTC
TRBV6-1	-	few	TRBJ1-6	CASSEVWGFHSPLHF	TGTGCCAGCAGTGAAGTATGGGGATTCCATTCACCCCTCCACTTT
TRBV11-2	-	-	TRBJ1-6	CASSPNSPLHF	TGTGCCAGCAGCCCGAATTCACCCCTCCACTTT
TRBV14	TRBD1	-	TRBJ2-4	CASSQSKIQVDGGTARNIQYF	TGTGCCAGCAGCCAATCCAAAATCCAAGTCGACGGTGGGACAGCCAGAAACATTCAGTACTTC
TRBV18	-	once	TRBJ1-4	CASSPKGAGTNEKLFF	TGTGCCAGCTCACCTAAAGGGGCTGGGACTAATGAAAAACTGTTTTTT
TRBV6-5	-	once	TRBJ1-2	CASSPIIRLYGYTF	TGTGCCAGCAGCCCCATCATCCGCCTCTATGGCTACACCTTC
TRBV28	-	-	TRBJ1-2	CATLGWEGGYTF	TGTGCGACACTAGGTTGGGAGGGTGGCTACACCTTC
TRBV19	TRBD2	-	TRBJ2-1	CASSRPLAGAYNEQFF	TGTGCCAGTAGTCGACCGCTAGCGGGCGCCTACAATGAGCAGTTCTTC
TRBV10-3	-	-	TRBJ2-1	CAISSEGLANEQFF	TGTGCCATCAGTTCGGAGGGACTCGCCAATGAGCAGTTCTTC
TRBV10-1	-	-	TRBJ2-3	CASSPEVRSTDTQYF	TGCGCCAGCAGTCCGGAGGTGAGGTCCACAGATACGCAGTATTTT
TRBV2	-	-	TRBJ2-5	CASRVMSGETQYF	TGTGCCAGCAGGGTCATGTCAGGGGAGACCCAGTACTTC
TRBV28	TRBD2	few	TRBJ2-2	CASSFFSGRARDTGELFF	TGTGCCAGCAGTTTTTTTAGCGGGAGAGCGCGGGACACCGGGGAGCTGTTTTTT
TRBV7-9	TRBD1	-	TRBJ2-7	CASSPGTGRNEQYF	TGTGCCAGCAGCCCCGGGACAGGGAGGAACGAGCAGTACTTC
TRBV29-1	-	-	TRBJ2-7	CSVVNSYEQYF	TGCAGCGTTGTCAATTCCTACGAGCAGTACTTC
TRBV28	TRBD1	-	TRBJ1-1	CASSLNRGRLTEAFF	TGTGCCAGCAGTTTGAACAGGGGGCGGCTCACTGAAGCTTTCTTT
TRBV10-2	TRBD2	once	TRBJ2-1	CASSTGTSGRRLYNEQFF	TGCGCCAGCAGTACAGGGACTAGCGGGAGGCGATTATACAATGAGCAGTTCTTC
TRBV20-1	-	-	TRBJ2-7	CSAAQGYEQYF	TGCAGTGCTGCACAGGGTTACGAGCAGTACTTC
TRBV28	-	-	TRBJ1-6	CASSTRGANSPLHF	TGTGCCAGCAGTACTCGGGGCGCGAATTCACCCCTCCACTTT
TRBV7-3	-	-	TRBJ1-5	CASSLEPPSEIDQPQHF	TGTGCCAGCAGCTTAGAGCCTCCGTCTGAGATCGATCAGCCCCAGCATTTT
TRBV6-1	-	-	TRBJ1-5	CASSAWPSNQPQHF	TGTGCCAGCAGTGCGTGGCCCAGCAATCAGCCCCAGCATTTT
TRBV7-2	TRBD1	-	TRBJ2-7	CASTEDRATYEQYF	TGTGCCAGCACCGAGGACAGGGCCACCTACGAGCAGTACTTC
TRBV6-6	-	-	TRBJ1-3	CASSLGGHAGNTIYF	TGTGCCAGCAGTTTGGGCGGACATGCTGGAAACACCATATATTTT
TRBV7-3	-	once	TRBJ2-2	CASAPGGLNTGELFF	TGTGCCAGCGCCCCCGGGGGACTGAACACCGGGGAGCTGTTTTTT
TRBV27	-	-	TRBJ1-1	CASSLSRTEAFF	TGTGCCAGCAGTCTCAGTCGCACTGAAGCTTTCTTT
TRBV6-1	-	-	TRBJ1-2	CASSDRQGSGYTF	TGTGCCAGCAGTGATCGGCAGGGGAGTGGCTACACCTTC
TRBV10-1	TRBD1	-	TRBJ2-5	CASSESRQGAGTQYF	TGCGCCAGCAGTGAGTCAAGGCAGGGGGCAGGGACCCAGTACTTC